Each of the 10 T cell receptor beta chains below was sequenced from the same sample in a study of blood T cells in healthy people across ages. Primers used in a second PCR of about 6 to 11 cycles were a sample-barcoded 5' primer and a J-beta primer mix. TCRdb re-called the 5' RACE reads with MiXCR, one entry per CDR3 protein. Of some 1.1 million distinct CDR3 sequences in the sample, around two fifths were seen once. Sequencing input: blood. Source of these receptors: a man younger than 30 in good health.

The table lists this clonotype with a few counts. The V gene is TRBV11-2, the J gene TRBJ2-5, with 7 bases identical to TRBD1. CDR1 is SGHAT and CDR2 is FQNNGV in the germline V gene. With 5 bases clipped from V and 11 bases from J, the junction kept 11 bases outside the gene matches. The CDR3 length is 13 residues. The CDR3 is CASSPDRDNEQYF. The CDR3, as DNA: TGTGCCAGCAGCCCAGACAGGGATAATGAGCAGTACTTC. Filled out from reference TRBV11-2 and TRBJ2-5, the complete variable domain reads EAGVAQSPRYKIIEKRQSVAFWCNPISGHATLYWYQQILGQGPKLLIQFQNNGVVDDSQLPKDRFSAERLKGVDSTLKIQPAKLEDSAVYLCASSPDRDNEQYFGPGTRLLVL.

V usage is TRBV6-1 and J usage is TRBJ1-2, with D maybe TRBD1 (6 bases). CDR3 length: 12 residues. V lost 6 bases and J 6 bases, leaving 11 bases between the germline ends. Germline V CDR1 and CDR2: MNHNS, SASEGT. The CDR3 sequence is CASRRDKDGYTF. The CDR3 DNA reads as TGTGCCAGCAGGCGGGACAAAGATGGCTACACCTTC.

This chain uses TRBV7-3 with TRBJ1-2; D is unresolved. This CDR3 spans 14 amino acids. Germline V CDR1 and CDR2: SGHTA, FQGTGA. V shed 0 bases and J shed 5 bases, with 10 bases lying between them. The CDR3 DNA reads TGTGCCAGCAGCTTAACCGACAAGGAATATGGCTACACCTTC. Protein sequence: CASSLTDKEYGYTF.

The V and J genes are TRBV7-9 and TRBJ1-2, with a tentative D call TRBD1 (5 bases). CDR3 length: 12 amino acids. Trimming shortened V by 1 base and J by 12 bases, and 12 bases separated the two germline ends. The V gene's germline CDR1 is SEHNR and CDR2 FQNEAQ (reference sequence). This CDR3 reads CASSLDARGHTF. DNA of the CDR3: TGTGCCAGCAGCTTAGACGCAAGGGGCCACACCTTC.

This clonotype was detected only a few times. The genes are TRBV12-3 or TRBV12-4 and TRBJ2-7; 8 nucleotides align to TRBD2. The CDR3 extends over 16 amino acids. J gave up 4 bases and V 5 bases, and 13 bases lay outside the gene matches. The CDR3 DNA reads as TGTGCCAGCAGTCCCCTGGGAGCGGGGGATCTTTACGAGCAGTACTTC. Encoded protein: CASSPLGAGDLYEQYF.

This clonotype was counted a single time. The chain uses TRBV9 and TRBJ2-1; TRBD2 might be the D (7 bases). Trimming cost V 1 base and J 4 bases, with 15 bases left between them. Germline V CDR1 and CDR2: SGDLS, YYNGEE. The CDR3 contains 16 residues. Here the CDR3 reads CASSVLGGGAYNEQFF. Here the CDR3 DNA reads TGTGCCAGCAGCGTATTAGGGGGGGGAGCATACAATGAGCAGTTCTTC.

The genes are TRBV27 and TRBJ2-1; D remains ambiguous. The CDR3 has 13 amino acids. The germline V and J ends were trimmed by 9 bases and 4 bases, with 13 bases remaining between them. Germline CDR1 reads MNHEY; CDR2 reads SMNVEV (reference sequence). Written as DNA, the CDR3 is TGTGCCAGGAGGCGAGGCGATTACAATGAGCAGTTCTTC. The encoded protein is CARRRGDYNEQFF.

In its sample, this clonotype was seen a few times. Here the CDR3 reads CASSPRRTRPTDTQYF. The CDR3 nucleotides read TGTGCCAGCAGCCCTAGAAGGACAAGGCCCACAGATACGCAGTATTTT. This sequence joins TRBV21-1 and TRBJ2-3; TRBD1 reflects the table's D call only, with no check against the DNA. TRBV21-1 is classified as a pseudogene. CDR3 size: 16 residues.

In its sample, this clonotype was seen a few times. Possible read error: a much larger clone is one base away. The CDR3 sequence is CASSCGPNNEQFF. The CDR3 DNA is TGCGCCAGCAGCTGCGGCCCCAACAATGAGCAGTTCTTC. V gene TRBV5-1 combines with J gene TRBJ2-1, with no clear D. Trimming shortened V by 3 bases and J by 5 bases, and 9 bases separated the two germline ends. Germline V gene sequence: CDR1 SGHRS, CDR2 YFSETQ. CDR3 length: 13 amino acids.

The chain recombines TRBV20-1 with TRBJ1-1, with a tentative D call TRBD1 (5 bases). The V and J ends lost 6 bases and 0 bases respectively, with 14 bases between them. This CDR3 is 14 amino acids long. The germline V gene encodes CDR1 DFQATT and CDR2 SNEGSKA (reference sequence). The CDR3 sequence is CSAPRQLLNTEAFF. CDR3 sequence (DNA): TGCAGTGCCCCCCGACAGCTCTTGAACACTGAAGCTTTCTTT.